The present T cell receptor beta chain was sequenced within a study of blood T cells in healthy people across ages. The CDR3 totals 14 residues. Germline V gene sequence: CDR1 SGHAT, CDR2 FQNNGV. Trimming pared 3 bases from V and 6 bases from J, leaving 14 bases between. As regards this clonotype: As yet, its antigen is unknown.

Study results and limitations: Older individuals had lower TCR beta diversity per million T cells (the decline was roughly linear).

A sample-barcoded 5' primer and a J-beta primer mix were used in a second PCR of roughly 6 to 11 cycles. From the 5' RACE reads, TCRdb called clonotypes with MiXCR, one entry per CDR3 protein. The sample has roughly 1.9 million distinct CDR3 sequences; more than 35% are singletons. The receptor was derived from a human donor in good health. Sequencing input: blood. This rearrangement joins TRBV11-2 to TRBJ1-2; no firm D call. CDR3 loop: CASSLDWQTNGYTF. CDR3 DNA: TGTGCCAGCAGCTTGGATTGGCAGACCAATGGCTACACCTTC.